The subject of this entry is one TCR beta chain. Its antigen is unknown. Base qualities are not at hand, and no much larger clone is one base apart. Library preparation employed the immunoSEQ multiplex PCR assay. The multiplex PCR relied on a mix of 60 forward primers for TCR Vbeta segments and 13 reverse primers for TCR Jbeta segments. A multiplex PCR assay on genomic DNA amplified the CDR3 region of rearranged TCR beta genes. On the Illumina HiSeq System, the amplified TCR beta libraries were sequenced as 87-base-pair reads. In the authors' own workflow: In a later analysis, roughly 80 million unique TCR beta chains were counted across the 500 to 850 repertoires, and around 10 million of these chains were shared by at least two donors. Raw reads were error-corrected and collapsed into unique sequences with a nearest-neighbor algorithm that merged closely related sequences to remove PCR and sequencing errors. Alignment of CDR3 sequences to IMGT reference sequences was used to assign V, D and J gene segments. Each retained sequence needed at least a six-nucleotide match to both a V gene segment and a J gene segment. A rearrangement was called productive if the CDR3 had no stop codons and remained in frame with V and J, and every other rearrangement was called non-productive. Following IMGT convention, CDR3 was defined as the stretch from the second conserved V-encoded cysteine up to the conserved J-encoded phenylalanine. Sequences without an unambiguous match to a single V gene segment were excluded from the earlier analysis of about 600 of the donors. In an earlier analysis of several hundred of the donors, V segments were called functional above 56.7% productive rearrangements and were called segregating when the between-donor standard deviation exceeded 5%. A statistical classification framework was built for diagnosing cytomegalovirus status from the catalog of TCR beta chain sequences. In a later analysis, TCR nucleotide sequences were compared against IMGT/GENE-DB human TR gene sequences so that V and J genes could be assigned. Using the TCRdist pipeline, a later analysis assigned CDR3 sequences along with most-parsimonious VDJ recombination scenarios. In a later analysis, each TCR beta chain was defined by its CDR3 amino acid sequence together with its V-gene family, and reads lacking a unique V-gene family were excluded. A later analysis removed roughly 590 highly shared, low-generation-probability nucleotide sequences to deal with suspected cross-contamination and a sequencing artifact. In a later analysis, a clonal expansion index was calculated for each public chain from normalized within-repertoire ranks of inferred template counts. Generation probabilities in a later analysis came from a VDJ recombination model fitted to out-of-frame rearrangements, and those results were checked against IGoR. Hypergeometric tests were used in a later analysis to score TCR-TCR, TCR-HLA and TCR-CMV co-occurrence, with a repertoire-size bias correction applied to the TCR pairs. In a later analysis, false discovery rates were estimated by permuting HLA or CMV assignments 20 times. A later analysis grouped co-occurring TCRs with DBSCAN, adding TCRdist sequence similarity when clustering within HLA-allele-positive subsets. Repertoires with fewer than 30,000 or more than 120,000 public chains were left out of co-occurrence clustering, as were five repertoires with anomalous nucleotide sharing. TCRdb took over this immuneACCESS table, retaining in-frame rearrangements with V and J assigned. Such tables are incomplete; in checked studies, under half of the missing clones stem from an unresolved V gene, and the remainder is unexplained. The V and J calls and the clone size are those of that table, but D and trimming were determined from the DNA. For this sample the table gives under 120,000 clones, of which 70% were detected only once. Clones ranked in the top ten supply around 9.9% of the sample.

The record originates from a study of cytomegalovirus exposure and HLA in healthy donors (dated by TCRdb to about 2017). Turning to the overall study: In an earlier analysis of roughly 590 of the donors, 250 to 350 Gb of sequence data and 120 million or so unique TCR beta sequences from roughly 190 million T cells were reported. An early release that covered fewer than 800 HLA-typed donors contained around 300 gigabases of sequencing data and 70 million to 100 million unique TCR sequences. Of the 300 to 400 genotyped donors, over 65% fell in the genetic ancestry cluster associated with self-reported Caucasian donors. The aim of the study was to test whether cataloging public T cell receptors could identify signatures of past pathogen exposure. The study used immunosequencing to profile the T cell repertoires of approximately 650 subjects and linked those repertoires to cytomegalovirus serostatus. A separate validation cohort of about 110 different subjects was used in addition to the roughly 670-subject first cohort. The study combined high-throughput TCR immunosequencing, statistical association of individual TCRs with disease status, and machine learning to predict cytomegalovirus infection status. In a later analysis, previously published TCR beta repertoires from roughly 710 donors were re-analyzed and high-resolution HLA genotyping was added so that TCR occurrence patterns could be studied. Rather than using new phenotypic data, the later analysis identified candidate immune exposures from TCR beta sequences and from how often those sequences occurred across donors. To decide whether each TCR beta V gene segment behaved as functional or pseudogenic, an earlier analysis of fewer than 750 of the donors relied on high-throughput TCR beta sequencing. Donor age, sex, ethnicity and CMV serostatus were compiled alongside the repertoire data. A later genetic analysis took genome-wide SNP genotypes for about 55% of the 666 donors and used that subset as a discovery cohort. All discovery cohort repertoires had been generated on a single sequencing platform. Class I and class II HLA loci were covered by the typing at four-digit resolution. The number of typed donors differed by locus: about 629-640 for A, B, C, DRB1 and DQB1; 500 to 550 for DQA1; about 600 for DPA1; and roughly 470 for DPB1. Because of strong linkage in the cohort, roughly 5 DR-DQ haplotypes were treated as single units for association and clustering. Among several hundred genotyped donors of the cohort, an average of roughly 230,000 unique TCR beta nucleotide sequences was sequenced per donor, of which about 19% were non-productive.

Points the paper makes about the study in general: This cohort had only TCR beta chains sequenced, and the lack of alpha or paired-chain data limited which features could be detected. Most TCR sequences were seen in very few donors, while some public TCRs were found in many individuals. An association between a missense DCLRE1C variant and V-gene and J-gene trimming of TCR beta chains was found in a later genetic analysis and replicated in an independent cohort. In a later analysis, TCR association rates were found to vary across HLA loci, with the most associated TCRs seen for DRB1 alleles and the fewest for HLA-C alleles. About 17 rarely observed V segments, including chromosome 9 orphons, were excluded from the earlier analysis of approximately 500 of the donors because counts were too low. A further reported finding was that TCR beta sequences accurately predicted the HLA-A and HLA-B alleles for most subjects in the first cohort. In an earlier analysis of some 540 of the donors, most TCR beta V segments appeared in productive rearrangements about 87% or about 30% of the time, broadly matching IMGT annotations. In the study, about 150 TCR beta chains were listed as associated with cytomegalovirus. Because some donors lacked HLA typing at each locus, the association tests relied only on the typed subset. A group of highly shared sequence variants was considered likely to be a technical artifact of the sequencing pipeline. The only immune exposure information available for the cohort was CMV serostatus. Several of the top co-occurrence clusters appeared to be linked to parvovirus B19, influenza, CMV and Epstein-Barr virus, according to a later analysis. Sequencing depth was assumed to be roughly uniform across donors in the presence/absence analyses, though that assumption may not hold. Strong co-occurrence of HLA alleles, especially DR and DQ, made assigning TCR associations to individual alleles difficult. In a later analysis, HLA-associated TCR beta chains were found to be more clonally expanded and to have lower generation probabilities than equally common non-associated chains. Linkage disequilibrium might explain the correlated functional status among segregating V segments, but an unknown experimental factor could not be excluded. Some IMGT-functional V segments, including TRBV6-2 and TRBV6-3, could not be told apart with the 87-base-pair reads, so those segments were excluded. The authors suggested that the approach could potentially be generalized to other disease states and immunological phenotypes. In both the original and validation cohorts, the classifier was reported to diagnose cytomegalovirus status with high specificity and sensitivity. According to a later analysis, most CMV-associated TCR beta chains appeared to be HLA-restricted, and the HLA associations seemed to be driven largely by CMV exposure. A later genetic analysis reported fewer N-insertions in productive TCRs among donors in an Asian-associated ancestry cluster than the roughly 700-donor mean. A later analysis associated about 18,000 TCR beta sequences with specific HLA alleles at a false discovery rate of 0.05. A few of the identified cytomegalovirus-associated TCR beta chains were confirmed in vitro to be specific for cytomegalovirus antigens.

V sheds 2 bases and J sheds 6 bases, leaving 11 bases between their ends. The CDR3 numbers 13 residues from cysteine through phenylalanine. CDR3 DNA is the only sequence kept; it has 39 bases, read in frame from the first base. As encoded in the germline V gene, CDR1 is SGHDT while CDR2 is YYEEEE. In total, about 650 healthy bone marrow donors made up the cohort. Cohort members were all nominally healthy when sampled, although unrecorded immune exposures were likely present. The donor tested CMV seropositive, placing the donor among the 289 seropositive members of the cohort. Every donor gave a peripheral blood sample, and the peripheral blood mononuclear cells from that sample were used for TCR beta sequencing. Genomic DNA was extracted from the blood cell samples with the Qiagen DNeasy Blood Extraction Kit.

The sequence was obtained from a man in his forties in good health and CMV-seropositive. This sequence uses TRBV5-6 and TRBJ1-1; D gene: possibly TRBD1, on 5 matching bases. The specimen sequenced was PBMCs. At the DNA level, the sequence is TGTGCCAGCAGCTTTAACAACAGGCCTGAAGCTTTCTTT. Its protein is CASSFNNRPEAFF.